This T cell receptor (beta chain) was sequenced in a study of early T cells in non-severe SARS-CoV-2 infection. In the study overall: Chains were unpaired, as sequencing was done on bulk RNA from unsorted whole blood.

As concerns this clonotype: The antigen is undetermined.

Whole-study findings and limits: VDJdb matching, biased toward anti-spike CD8 responses, missed private and CD4 specificities.

J lost 2 bases, V lost 4 bases, and 8 bases had no gene match. This CDR3 has 15 residues. Germline values: CDR1 MDHEN, CDR2 SYDVKM. The protocol attached unique molecular identifiers to individual cDNA molecules. MiXCR, applied by TCRdb to the 5' RACE reads, yields one record per CDR3 protein. The table records about 97,000 distinct CDR3 sequences, approximately 9.9% of them present only once. The source was whole blood, collected at baseline. This receptor was obtained from an adult who was a healthcare worker with PCR-confirmed SARS-CoV-2 infection or an uninfected control (not recorded which). The chain carries TRBV28 and TRBJ2-7, with 7 bases lining up with TRBD1. The CDR3 is CASSWTDRDTYEQYF. The CDR3 DNA is TGTGCCAGCAGTTGGACAGACAGGGATACCTACGAGCAGTACTTC.